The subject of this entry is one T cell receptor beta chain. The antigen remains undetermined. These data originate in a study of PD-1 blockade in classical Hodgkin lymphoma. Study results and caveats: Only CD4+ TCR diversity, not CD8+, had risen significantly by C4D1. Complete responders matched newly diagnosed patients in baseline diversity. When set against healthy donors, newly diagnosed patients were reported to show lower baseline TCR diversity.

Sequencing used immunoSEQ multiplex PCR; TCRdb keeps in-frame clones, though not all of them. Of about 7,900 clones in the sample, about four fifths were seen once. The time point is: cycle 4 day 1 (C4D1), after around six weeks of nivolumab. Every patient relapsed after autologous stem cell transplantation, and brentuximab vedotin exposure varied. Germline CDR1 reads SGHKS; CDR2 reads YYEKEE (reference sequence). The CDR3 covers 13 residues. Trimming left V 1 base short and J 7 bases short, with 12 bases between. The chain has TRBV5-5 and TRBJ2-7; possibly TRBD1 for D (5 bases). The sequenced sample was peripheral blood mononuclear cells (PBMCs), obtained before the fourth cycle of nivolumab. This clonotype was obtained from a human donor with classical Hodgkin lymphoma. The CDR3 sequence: CASSLLTVGEQYF. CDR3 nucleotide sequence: TGTGCCAGCAGCTTGTTGACAGTCGGGGAGCAGTACTTC.